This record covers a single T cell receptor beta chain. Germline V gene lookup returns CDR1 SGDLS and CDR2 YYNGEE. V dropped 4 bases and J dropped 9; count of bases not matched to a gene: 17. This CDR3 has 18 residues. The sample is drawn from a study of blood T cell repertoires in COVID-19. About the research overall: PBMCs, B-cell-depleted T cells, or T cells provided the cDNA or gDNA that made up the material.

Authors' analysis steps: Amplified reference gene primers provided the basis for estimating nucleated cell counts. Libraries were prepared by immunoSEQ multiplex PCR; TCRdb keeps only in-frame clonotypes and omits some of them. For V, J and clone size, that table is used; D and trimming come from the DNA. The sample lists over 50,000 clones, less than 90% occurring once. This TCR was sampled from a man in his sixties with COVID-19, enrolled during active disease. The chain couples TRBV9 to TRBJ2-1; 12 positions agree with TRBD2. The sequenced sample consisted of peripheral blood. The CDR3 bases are TGTGCCAGCAGCCAACCCGCTAGCGGGGGGGGCTTAGTTGGTGAGCAGTTCTTC. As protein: CASSQPASGGGLVGEQFF.